A single sample is the source of the 27 T cell receptor beta chains below, sequenced in a study of T-cell memory formation after mild COVID-19. TCRdb re-analysed the 5' RACE reads in MiXCR, keeping a single row per CDR3 protein. The sample shows a few hundred thousand distinct CDR3 sequences, roughly 21% of them seen only once. Sequenced sample: PBMCs or a T cell subset sorted from them (not recorded which). The receptors derive from an adult woman who had mild COVID-19 (a few samples of this study predate the infection). Cell type and time point are not known.

The chain recombines TRBV5-6 with TRBJ2-4, with D unresolved. Trimming removed 0 bases from V and 5 bases from J, with 12 bases in between. The CDR3 length is 15 residues. The germline V gene encodes CDR1 SGHDT and CDR2 YYEEEE. The CDR3 loop reads CASSLVGGQQNIQYF. In DNA form, the CDR3 reads TGTGCCAGCAGCTTGGTAGGTGGGCAGCAAAACATTCAGTACTTC.

This clonotype appeared a few times. The chain's CDR3 is CASSLEVAGGRTGELFF. The DNA of the CDR3 is TGTGCCAGCAGCTTAGAAGTAGCGGGAGGGAGAACCGGGGAGCTGTTTTTT. V is TRBV11-2 and J is TRBJ2-2; 11 bases line up with TRBD2. With V trimmed by 0 bases and J by 5 bases, 5 bases remained unmatched. CDR1 SGHAT and CDR2 FQNNGV come from the germline V gene. The CDR3 sequence is 17 residues long.

The chain combines TRBV15 with TRBJ2-5; D unresolved. Germline V CDR1 and CDR2: LNHNV, YYDKDF (reference sequence). V gave up 0 bases and J gave up 5 bases, with 16 bases separating them. There are 16 residues in the CDR3. The CDR3, as DNA: TGTGCCACCAGCAGAGATGTCGGGCCAGCCCGGGAGACCCAGTACTTC. Protein sequence: CATSRDVGPARETQYF.

This clonotype was recorded a few times. This rearrangement joins TRBV6-5 to TRBJ1-5; 10 nucleotides agree with TRBD1. After removal of 4 bases from V and 4 bases from J, the junction contained 4 bases not matched to a gene. The length of the CDR3 is 15 residues. Germline V gene sequence: CDR1 MNHEY, CDR2 SVGAGI. The CDR3 sequence: CASSFGTGVNQPQHF. The CDR3 DNA reads as TGTGCCAGCAGTTTTGGGACAGGGGTGAATCAGCCCCAGCATTTT.

This clonotype was observed a few times. The rearrangement uses TRBV12-3 or TRBV12-4 and TRBJ1-1; TRBD1 matches at 10 bases. Trimming took 5 bases from V and 11 from J; bases not matched to a gene: 11. The CDR3 loop spans 14 amino acids. The CDR3 DNA follows: TGTGCCAGCAGTCTCTCGGGACAGGGGCGTATGGCTTTCTTT. This translates into CASSLSGQGRMAFF.

The gene calls are TRBV7-8 and TRBJ2-7; D gene unclear. The CDR3 spans 14 residues. The V end lost 5 bases, the J end lost 0 bases, and 11 bases lay between the germline ends. Germline V CDR1 and CDR2: SGHVS, FQNEAQ. CDR3 nucleotide sequence: TGTGCCAGCAGCGTAAAGGTGACCTCCTACGAGCAGTACTTC. Translating it yields CASSVKVTSYEQYF.

There are many counts of this clonotype. The chain links TRBV24-1 to TRBJ2-1; TRBD1 agrees at 8 bases. The V and J ends lost 0 bases and 13 bases, in that order; junction bases with no gene match: 4. The CDR3 covers 13 residues. Germline assignment: CDR1 KGHDR and CDR2 SFDVKD. CDR3 residues: CATSDLGTGGQFF. For the CDR3, the DNA is TGTGCCACCAGTGATTTGGGAACAGGGGGACAGTTCTTC.

This clonotype appeared a few times. The rearrangement links TRBV7-9 to TRBJ2-1, with D uncertain. The germline V gene encodes CDR1 SEHNR and CDR2 FQNEAQ (reference sequence). V was cut by 4 bases and J by 1 base, with 11 bases left in between. The CDR3 sequence is 15 residues long. The CDR3 region has the DNA TGTGCCAGCAGCTCACTTGGACCATCCTACAATGAGCAGTTCTTC. Its protein product is CASSSLGPSYNEQFF.

In this sample, this clonotype turned up a few times. The CDR3 reads CAWSRQGDTQYF. Written as DNA, the CDR3 is TGTGCCTGGAGTAGGCAGGGGGATACGCAGTATTTT. V usage is TRBV30 and J usage is TRBJ2-3; possible D gene TRBD1, 6 bases. The V gene lost 2 bases and the J gene lost 6 bases, with 9 bases spanning the gap. CDR1 is GTSNPN, CDR2 SVGIG, per germline (reference sequence). The CDR3 extends over 12 amino acids.

This clonotype was observed a handful of times. J is TRBJ1-2 and V is TRBV29-1, with 8 bases fitting TRBD1. The CDR3 extends over 12 amino acids. The germline gives CDR1 SQVTM, CDR2 ANQGSEA. The trim removed 6 bases at V and 8 bases at J, leaving 8 bases unmatched. The CDR3 DNA reads as TGCAGCGTAGAAACAGGGGGAGGCGGCTACACCTTC. Protein sequence: CSVETGGGGYTF. The whole variable domain, filled in from reference TRBV29-1 and TRBJ1-2, reads SAVISQKPSRDICQRGTSLTIQCQVDSQVTMMFWYRQQPGQSLTLIATANQGSEATYESGFVIDKFPISRPNLTFSTLTVSNMSPEDSSIYLCSVETGGGGYTFGSGTRLTVV.

This clonotype has more than one count but fewer than ten. The chain combines TRBV19 with TRBJ2-1; 7 nucleotides align to TRBD2. The ends lost 4 bases at V and 8 bases at J; junction bases unmatched: 8. Per germline, CDR1 LNHDA and CDR2 SQIVND (reference sequence). This CDR3 is 14 amino acids long. CDR3 sequence: CASSNEAGSDEQFF. The CDR3, as DNA: TGTGCCAGTAGTAACGAAGCGGGAAGCGATGAGCAGTTCTTC.

This CDR3 reads CASSSVAGSSYNEQFF. The DNA of the CDR3 is TGCGCCAGCAGCTCCGTAGCGGGGAGCTCCTACAATGAGCAGTTCTTC. V and J are TRBV5-1 and TRBJ2-1, with 8 bases aligning to TRBD2. The V segment lost 3 bases and the J segment 0 bases; nucleotides outside the gene matches: 5. The germline CDR1 and CDR2 sequences are SGHRS and YFSETQ. The CDR3 totals 16 residues.

This sequence joins TRBV6-1 and TRBJ2-3; TRBD2 matches 10 bases. This CDR3 has 16 residues. J was trimmed by 8 bases and V by 0 bases; bases with no gene match: 8. Germline V gene data show CDR1 as MNHNS and CDR2 as SASEGT. The CDR3 sequence is CASSEAERGGLSTQYF. For the CDR3, the DNA is TGTGCCAGCAGTGAAGCGGAGCGGGGGGGCCTCAGTACGCAGTATTTT.

This clonotype appeared a few times. This chain uses TRBV6-6 with TRBJ1-2; possible D gene TRBD1, 6 bases. The length of the CDR3 is 12 residues. Germline V gene data show CDR1 as MNHNY and CDR2 as SVGAGI (reference sequence). V was cut by 6 bases and J by 4 bases, with 9 bases left in between. The CDR3 nucleotides read TGTGCCAGCAGGACAGGTCTCTATGGCTACACCTTC. It yields the protein CASRTGLYGYTF.

This clonotype was counted a few times. The chain carries TRBV10-3 and TRBJ2-5, with a possible D match to TRBD1 (6 bases). CDR3 length: 16 amino acids. V lost 2 bases to trimming and J lost 5 bases, with 18 bases between them. CDR1 is ENHRY and CDR2 is SYGVKD in the germline V gene. This chain's CDR3 is CAISEAVGGAGETQYF. CDR3 DNA: TGTGCCATCAGTGAGGCCGTAGGGGGAGCCGGGGAGACCCAGTACTTC.

The gene calls are TRBV5-6 and TRBJ2-2; TRBD1 matches 9 bases. This CDR3 has 16 residues. Germline lookup yields CDR1 SGHDT and CDR2 YYEEEE. V was pared by 0 bases and J by 2 bases, with 2 bases of the junction left unmatched. The CDR3 DNA follows: TGTGCCAGCAGCTTGGACAGGGGGCTTAACACCGGGGAGCTGTTTTTT. This translates into CASSLDRGLNTGELFF.

The chain joins TRBV13 to TRBJ2-3; 7 nucleotides match TRBD2. The CDR3 sequence is 14 residues long. V gave up 5 bases and J gave up 5 bases; unmatched junction bases: 7. CDR1 is PRHDT, CDR2 FYEKMQ, per germline (reference sequence). CDR3 sequence: CASSPAGRGDTQYF. The CDR3, as DNA: TGTGCCAGCAGCCCAGCGGGGAGGGGAGATACGCAGTATTTT.

The chain joins TRBV12-3 or TRBV12-4 to TRBJ2-1; 9 positions agree with TRBD2. V was clipped by 6 bases and J by 9 bases; unmatched bases: 9. The CDR3 totals 14 residues. CDR3 nucleotide sequence: TGTGCCAGCAGCCCTCTTGATAGCGGGGGTGAGCAGTTCTTC. Amino acid sequence: CASSPLDSGGEQFF.

This clonotype occurred a few times. DNA of the CDR3: TGTGCCAGCAGCTTAAAAGTCTTCAATCAGCCCCAGCATTTT. It codes for CASSLKVFNQPQHF. The chain employs TRBV7-8 and TRBJ1-5; D unresolved. CDR1 is SGHVS and CDR2 is FQNEAQ in the germline V gene. With 2 bases removed from V and 3 bases from J, the gap between germline ends came to 8 bases. The CDR3 is 14 amino acids.

This sequence joins TRBV20-1 and TRBJ2-1, with D maybe TRBD1 (6 bases). CDR1 is DFQATT, CDR2 SNEGSKA, per germline (reference sequence). This CDR3 is 16 amino acids long. The V end lost 6 bases, the J end lost 0 bases, and 18 bases lay between the germline ends. The CDR3 loop reads CSATSGTPRSYNEQFF. The CDR3 DNA sequence: TGCAGTGCAACCTCCGGGACACCACGCTCCTACAATGAGCAGTTCTTC.

The chain couples TRBV19 to TRBJ1-1, with D uncertain. Germline lookup yields CDR1 LNHDA and CDR2 SQIVND (reference sequence). Trimming removed 0 bases at V and 6 bases at J, with 11 bases between. The CDR3 consists of 14 residues. The CDR3 bases are TGTGCCAGTAGTATAGAGGGGAGGGTCTCTGAAGCTTTCTTT. Amino acid sequence: CASSIEGRVSEAFF.

The V and J genes are TRBV7-8 and TRBJ1-2; no clear D gene. The CDR3 runs 16 residues. Germline loops: CDR1 SGHVS, CDR2 FQNEAQ. Between the trimmed V and J ends, which lost 5 bases and 3 bases, there was a span of 19 bases. CDR3 amino acids: CASSPRRSQWYYGYTF. In DNA form, the CDR3 reads TGTGCCAGCAGCCCTCGACGATCCCAGTGGTACTATGGCTACACCTTC. The entire variable domain, with the rest obtained from reference TRBV7-8 and TRBJ1-2, is as follows: GAGVSQSPRYKVAKRGQDVALRCDPISGHVSLFWYQQALGQGPEFLTYFQNEAQLDKSGLPSDRFFAERPEGSVSTLKIQRTQQEDSAVYLCASSPRRSQWYYGYTFGSGTRLTVV.

The chain uses TRBV20-1 and TRBJ1-6, with 10 bases aligning to TRBD1. Looked up from germline, CDR1 is DFQATT and CDR2 is SNEGSKA (reference sequence). The CDR3 is made up of 14 amino acids. Losses at the gene ends were 5 bases for V and 7 bases for J; bases not matched to a gene: 5. CDR3 nucleotide sequence: TGCAGTGCTCCAAGGGACAGGGGCAATTCACCCCTCCACTTT. Translation: CSAPRDRGNSPLHF.

This clonotype was picked up a small number of times. The gene calls are TRBV7-8 and TRBJ2-1, with 7 nucleotides matching TRBD1. V lost 2 bases, J lost 8 bases, and 9 bases stayed unmatched. Germline CDR1 is SGHVS and CDR2 is FQNEAQ. CDR3 length: 15 residues. The DNA of the CDR3 is TGTGCCAGCAGCTTATCAGGGGGTAAGGAGTATGAGCAGTTCTTC. Protein: CASSLSGGKEYEQFF.

The chain couples TRBV20-1 to TRBJ2-1; 10 bases map to TRBD1. Germline CDR1 and CDR2: DFQATT and SNEGSKA (reference sequence). The length of the CDR3 is 15 residues. V shed 3 bases, J shed 6 bases, and the junction held 8 bases outside the gene matches. The CDR3 nucleotides are TGCAGTGCTAGGCCCCCTCGGGACAGGGGCAATGAGCAGTTCTTC. This gives the protein CSARPPRDRGNEQFF.

V and J are TRBV29-1 and TRBJ1-1, with D perhaps matching TRBD1 (6 bases). V was pared by 2 bases and J by 0 bases, with 19 bases between. CDR1 is SQVTM, CDR2 ANQGSEA, per germline. This CDR3 region has 17 residues. In nucleotides, the CDR3 is TGCAGCGTTGAAAGGGGGGCCGGGACACCTTTGAACACTGAAGCTTTCTTT. Its translation is CSVERGAGTPLNTEAFF.

This chain links TRBV24-1 with TRBJ2-2, with 10 bases lining up with TRBD1. Germline V gene lookup returns CDR1 KGHDR and CDR2 SFDVKD. The ends lost 7 bases at V and 3 bases at J; junction bases unmatched: 10. There are 17 residues in the CDR3. The CDR3 nucleotides are TGTGCCACCAGCGGTGTAATGGGGACAGGGGACACCGGGGAGCTGTTTTTT. Translation gives CATSGVMGTGDTGELFF.